This T cell receptor (beta chain) was sequenced in a study of blood T cell repertoires in COVID-19. Looking at the study overall: COVID-19 samples, acute and convalescent, were from the United States, Italy and Spain. In each case, the material was cDNA or gDNA derived from T cells, B-cell-depleted T cells, or PBMCs.

Original processing methods: Reference gene primer amplification in the assay estimated nucleated cell counts. Measured with immunoSEQ multiplex PCR; TCRdb has only the in-frame clones, and not every one. D and trimming come from the DNA, and the V and J calls and clone size come from that table. The table lists 150,000 or so clones, roughly 90% of them singletons, with 4% in the top ten. Germline-derived CDR1 and CDR2 are LNHDA and SQIVND (reference sequence). Germline trimming cut 5 bases from V and 4 bases from J; bases unmatched to any gene: 11. The CDR3 loop spans 15 amino acids. J is TRBJ2-7 and V is TRBV19; 7 bases are a match to TRBD1. The receptor's source is a woman aged 70-85 years with acute or convalescent COVID-19. The sample was peripheral blood. The DNA of the CDR3 is TGTGCCAGTAGTGAAAGACAGGGTTCCGTGTACGAGCAGTACTTC. Translation gives CASSERQGSVYEQYF.